A single sample gave rise to the 15 T cell receptor beta chains below, sequenced in a study of T cells in Graves' hyperthyroidism and ophthalmopathy. The TCR beta CDR3 regions underwent amplification using RNA transcripts as the source. First-round RT-PCR of the TCR CDR3 relied on the HTBI primer set. A single record per CDR3 protein comes from TCRdb applying MiXCR to the multiplex PCR reads. The sample lists some 270,000 distinct CDR3 sequences, approximately 13% occurring once. The sequenced sample consisted of blood. The receptor set was obtained from a woman aged 35 to 49 with Graves' hyperthyroidism.

This clonotype was counted only a few times. The V gene is TRBV19, the J gene TRBJ2-1; TRBD2 matches 7 bases. Germline CDR1 LNHDA, CDR2 SQIVND (reference sequence). J was trimmed by 4 bases and V by 3 bases; bases with no gene match: 6. The CDR3 extends over 15 amino acids. The DNA for the CDR3 is TGTGCCAGTAGTATGGGGGGGTCACTTTACAATGAGCAGTTCTTC. Its translation: CASSMGGSLYNEQFF. Looking up the rest from reference TRBV19 and TRBJ2-1 gives the full variable domain: DGGITQSPKYLFRKEGQNVTLSCEQNLNHDAMYWYRQDPGQGLRLIYYSQIVNDFQKGDIAEGYSVSREKKESFPLTVTSAQKNPTAFYLCASSMGGSLYNEQFFGPGTRLTVL.

This clonotype was counted between two and nine times. The gene calls are TRBV19 and TRBJ2-2, with D tentatively TRBD1 or TRBD2 (5 bases each). Trimming left V 3 bases short and J 6 bases short, with 8 bases between. Germline V lookup: CDR1 LNHDA, CDR2 SQIVND (reference sequence). This CDR3 has 13 residues. The CDR3 bases are TGTGCCAGTAGTATGGGGGTTTCCGGGGAGCTGTTTTTT. Its translation: CASSMGVSGELFF.

The chain carries TRBV12-3 or TRBV12-4 and TRBJ1-1, with 8 bases aligning to TRBD1. The ends lost 6 bases at V and 7 bases at J; junction bases unmatched: 7. CDR3 length: 13 amino acids. This CDR3 reads CASSKPGQGEAFF. The CDR3 nucleotides read TGTGCCAGCAGCAAACCCGGACAGGGTGAAGCTTTCTTT.

This rearrangement joins TRBV27 to TRBJ2-7; a possible D gene is TRBD1 (6 bases). This CDR3 is built from 12 residues. The V and J ends lost 6 bases and 6 bases respectively, with 12 bases between them. The V gene's germline CDR1 is MNHEY and CDR2 SMNVEV (reference sequence). DNA of the CDR3: TGTGCCAGCAGCCCACAGGGATCCGAGCAGTACTTC. This codes for CASSPQGSEQYF.

This clonotype has a count of ten or more. The V and J genes are TRBV7-2 and TRBJ2-7, with D possibly TRBD1 on 5 matching bases. The CDR3 length is 12 residues. Germline loops: CDR1 SGHTA, CDR2 FQGNSA. V shed 5 bases and J shed 3 bases, with 8 bases lying between them. CDR3 sequence (DNA): TGTGCCAGCAGCACGCAGGGCTACGAGCAGTACTTC. It codes for CASSTQGYEQYF.

This clonotype was seen more than once but under ten times. The V call is TRBV28, the J call TRBJ1-4; D is undetermined. Germline V gives CDR1 MDHEN, CDR2 SYDVKM. The CDR3 consists of 12 residues. V was shortened by 6 bases and J by 5 bases, with 7 bases between the two germline ends. In DNA form, the CDR3 reads TGTGCCAGCAGAACGACAAATGAAAAACTGTTTTTT. It yields the protein CASRTTNEKLFF. Supplemented by reference TRBV28 and TRBJ1-4, the full variable domain reads DVKVTQSSRYLVKRTGEKVFLECVQDMDHENMFWYRQDPGLGLRLIYFSYDVKMKEKGDIPEGYSVSREKKERFSLILESASTNQTSMYLCASRTTNEKLFFGSGTQLSVL.

This clonotype has at least ten counts. This rearrangement joins TRBV29-1 to TRBJ2-7; possible D gene TRBD2, 6 bases. Germline lookup yields CDR1 SQVTM and CDR2 ANQGSEA. The germline V and J ends were trimmed by 4 bases and 8 bases, with 18 bases remaining between them. CDR3 length: 13 amino acids. CDR3 nucleotide sequence: TGCAGCGTTGCTCCGACGGCGGGAACCCAGCAGTACTTC. This gives the protein CSVAPTAGTQQYF.

The gene calls are TRBV29-1 and TRBJ2-1; TRBD2 aligns across 7 bases. The CDR3 has 14 residues. Germline CDR1 SQVTM, CDR2 ANQGSEA. With V trimmed by 4 bases and J by 8 bases, 11 bases remained unmatched. In DNA form, the CDR3 reads TGCAGCGTTGCAGAGGGAGGGCCTCTCGATGAGCAGTTCTTC. It is translated as CSVAEGGPLDEQFF.

This clonotype was seen many times. V is TRBV2 and J is TRBJ1-1; 8 bases are a match to TRBD1. Germline values: CDR1 SNHLY, CDR2 FYNNEI. CDR3 size: 15 residues. V dropped 9 bases and J dropped 0; count of bases not matched to a gene: 9. This CDR3 is CASTGQGTMNTEAFF. The CDR3 DNA reads TGTGCCAGTACAGGACAGGGCACTATGAACACTGAAGCTTTCTTT.

Many counts were recorded for this clonotype. J is TRBJ1-1 and V is TRBV12-3 or TRBV12-4; D gene ambiguous. This CDR3 spans 15 amino acids. V lost 1 base and J lost 1, with 10 bases in between. CDR3: CASSLGLGRNTEAFF. The CDR3 region has the DNA TGTGCCAGCAGTTTAGGTCTAGGGAGGAACACTGAAGCTTTCTTT.

The V gene is TRBV19, the J gene TRBJ2-1; D not resolved. The CDR3 totals 15 residues. Germline CDR1 and CDR2: LNHDA and SQIVND (reference sequence). V lost 5 bases, J lost 4 bases, and 15 bases lay in between. In DNA form, the CDR3 reads TGTGCCAGTAGTTCAATCGCCAATCTTTACAATGAGCAGTTCTTC. It specifies CASSSIANLYNEQFF.

This clonotype occurred many times. The rearrangement uses TRBV7-8 and TRBJ2-1; D not certain. The V end was cut by 5 bases, the J end by 4 bases, with 9 bases between. Germline loops: CDR1 SGHVS, CDR2 FQNEAQ. The CDR3 loop spans 13 amino acids. This CDR3 reads CASSRKQYNEQFF. The CDR3 coding sequence is TGTGCCAGCAGCAGAAAACAGTACAATGAGCAGTTCTTC.

This clonotype was detected only a few times. The J gene is TRBJ2-1, the V gene TRBV7-2, with 9 bases that match TRBD2. The germline gives CDR1 SGHTA, CDR2 FQGNSA. The J segment lost 10 bases and the V segment lost 8 bases, leaving 12 bases of the junction unmatched. This CDR3 comprises 14 residues. The CDR3: CASEVIAGVGEQFF. In DNA, the CDR3 is TGTGCCAGCGAAGTAATAGCGGGAGTCGGAGAGCAGTTCTTC.

In this sample, this clonotype turned up many times. The CDR3 protein is CASTSVGEKTQYF. The CDR3 bases are TGTGCCAGCACCTCTGTGGGGGAAAAGACCCAGTACTTC. V gene TRBV7-2 combines with J gene TRBJ2-5, with D tentatively TRBD1 or TRBD2 (5 bases each). Looked up from germline, CDR1 is SGHTA and CDR2 is FQGNSA. Trimming removed 7 bases at V and 6 bases at J, with 15 bases between. The CDR3 contains 13 residues.

This clonotype was seen repeatedly, ten times or more. The V and J genes are TRBV12-3 or TRBV12-4 and TRBJ2-7; 11 positions match TRBD1. V gave up 6 bases and J gave up 3 bases; unmatched junction bases: 10. The CDR3 loop spans 16 amino acids. CDR3 nucleotide sequence: TGTGCCAGCAGACTAAGAACCGGGACAGGGGGCTACGAGCAGTACTTC. It specifies CASRLRTGTGGYEQYF.